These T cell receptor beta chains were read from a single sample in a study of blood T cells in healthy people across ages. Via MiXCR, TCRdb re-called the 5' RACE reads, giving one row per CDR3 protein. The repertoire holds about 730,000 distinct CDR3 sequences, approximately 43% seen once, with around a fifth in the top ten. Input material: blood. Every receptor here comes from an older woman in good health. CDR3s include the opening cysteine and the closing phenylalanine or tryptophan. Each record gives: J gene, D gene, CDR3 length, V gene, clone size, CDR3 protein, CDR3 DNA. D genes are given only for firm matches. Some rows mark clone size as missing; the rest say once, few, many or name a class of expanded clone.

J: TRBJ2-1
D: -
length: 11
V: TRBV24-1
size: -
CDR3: CATSDFYEQFF
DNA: TGTGCCACCAGTGATTTCTATGAGCAGTTCTTC

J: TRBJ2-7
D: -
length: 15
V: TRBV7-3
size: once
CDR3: CASSGQGGGPYEQYF
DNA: TGTGCCAGCAGCGGTCAGGGCGGGGGCCCCTACGAGCAGTACTTC

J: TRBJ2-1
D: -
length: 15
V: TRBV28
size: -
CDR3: CASVPSSGAYNEQFF
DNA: TGTGCCAGCGTCCCTTCAAGCGGCGCCTACAATGAGCAGTTCTTC

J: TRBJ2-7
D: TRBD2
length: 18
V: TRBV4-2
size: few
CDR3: CASSQDRPGLAVYNEQYF
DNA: TGTGCCAGCAGCCAAGACCGCCCCGGACTAGCGGTATACAATGAGCAGTACTTC

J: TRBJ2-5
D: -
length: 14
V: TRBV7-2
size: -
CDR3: CASSSTGRSGEQYF
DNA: TGTGCCAGCAGCTCAACTGGACGGAGCGGAGAGCAGTACTTC

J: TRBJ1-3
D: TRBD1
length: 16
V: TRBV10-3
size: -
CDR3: CAISGAQGAAGNTIYF
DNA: TGTGCCATCAGTGGGGCACAGGGGGCGGCTGGAAACACCATATATTTT

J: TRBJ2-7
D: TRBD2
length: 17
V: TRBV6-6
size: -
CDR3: CASSPGLAELRGNEQYF
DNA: TGTGCCAGCAGCCCGGGACTAGCGGAGCTACGAGGGAATGAGCAGTACTTC

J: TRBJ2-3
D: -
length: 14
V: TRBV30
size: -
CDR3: CAWSVRGARDTQYF
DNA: TGTGCCTGGAGTGTACGAGGGGCCAGAGATACGCAGTATTTT

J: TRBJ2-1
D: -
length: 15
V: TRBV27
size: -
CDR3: CASSRRDVSCNEQFF
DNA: TGTGCCAGCAGCCGCCGGGACGTCTCCTGCAATGAGCAGTTCTTC

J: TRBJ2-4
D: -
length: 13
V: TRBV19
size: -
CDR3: CASTGGAYNEQYF
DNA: TGTGCCAGTACTGGGGGAGCATACAATGAGCAGTACTTC

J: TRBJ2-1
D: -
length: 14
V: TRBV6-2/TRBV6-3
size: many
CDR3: CASSLLGVYNEQFF
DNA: TGTGCCAGCAGCTTACTGGGTGTCTACAATGAGCAGTTCTTC

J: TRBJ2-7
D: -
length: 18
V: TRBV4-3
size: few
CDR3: CASSQDRGTRTSSYEQYF
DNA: TGCGCCAGCAGCCAAGATCGGGGAACTAGGACAAGCTCCTACGAGCAGTACTTC

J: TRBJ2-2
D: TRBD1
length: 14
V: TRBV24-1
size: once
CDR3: CATKGTGNTGELFF
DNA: TGTGCCACCAAGGGGACAGGGAACACCGGGGAGCTGTTTTTT

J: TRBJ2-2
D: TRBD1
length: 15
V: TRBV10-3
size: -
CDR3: CAISEGTGWSGELFF
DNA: TGTGCCATCAGTGAGGGGACAGGCTGGTCCGGGGAGCTGTTTTTT

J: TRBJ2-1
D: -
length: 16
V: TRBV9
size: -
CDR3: CASSVVGSPSYNEQFF
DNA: TGTGCCAGCAGCGTAGTGGGGTCTCCCTCCTACAATGAGCAGTTCTTC

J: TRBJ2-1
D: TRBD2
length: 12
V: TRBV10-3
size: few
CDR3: CAITRGGNEQFF
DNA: TGTGCCATCACCCGGGGAGGGAATGAGCAGTTCTTC

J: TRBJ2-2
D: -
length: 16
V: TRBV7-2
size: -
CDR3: CASSRGAQGDTGELFF
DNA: TGTGCCAGCAGTAGGGGGGCGCAGGGGGACACCGGGGAGCTGTTTTTT

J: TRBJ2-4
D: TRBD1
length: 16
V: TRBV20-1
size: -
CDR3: CSATPGQGATKNIQYF
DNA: TGCAGTGCTACTCCGGGACAGGGGGCGACCAAAAACATTCAGTACTTC

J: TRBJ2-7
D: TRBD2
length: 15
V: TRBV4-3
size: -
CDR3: CASSQISGSGYEQYF
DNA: TGCGCCAGCAGCCAAATAAGCGGGAGCGGCTACGAGCAGTACTTC

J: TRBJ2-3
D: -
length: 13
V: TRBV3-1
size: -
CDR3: CASRGRVTDTQYF
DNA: TGTGCCTCACGGGGGCGTGTAACAGATACGCAGTATTTT

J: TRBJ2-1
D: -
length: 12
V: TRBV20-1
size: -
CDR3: CSADHILDEQFF
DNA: TGCAGTGCCGATCATATCTTGGATGAGCAGTTCTTC

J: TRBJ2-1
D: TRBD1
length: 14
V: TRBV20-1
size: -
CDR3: CSAWTGGKYNEQFF
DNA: TGCAGTGCCTGGACAGGGGGCAAGTACAATGAGCAGTTCTTC

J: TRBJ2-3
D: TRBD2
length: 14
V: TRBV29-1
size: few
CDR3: CSGGLAGHTDTQYF
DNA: TGCAGCGGCGGACTAGCGGGCCACACAGATACGCAGTATTTT

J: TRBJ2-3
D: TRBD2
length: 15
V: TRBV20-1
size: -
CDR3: CSARSGSRYTDTQYF
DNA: TGCAGTGCTAGAAGCGGGAGCCGCTACACAGATACGCAGTATTTT

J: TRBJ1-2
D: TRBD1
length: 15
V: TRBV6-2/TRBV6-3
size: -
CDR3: CASSDPLTGNYGYTF
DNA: TGTGCCAGCAGTGACCCCCTGACAGGGAACTATGGCTACACCTTC

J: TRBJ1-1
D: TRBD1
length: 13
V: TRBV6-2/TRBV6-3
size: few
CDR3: CASRPGGNTEAFF
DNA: TGTGCCAGCAGGCCAGGGGGGAACACTGAAGCTTTCTTT

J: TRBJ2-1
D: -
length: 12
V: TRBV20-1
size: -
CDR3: CSAALASYEQFF
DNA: TGCAGTGCCGCATTAGCTTCCTACGAGCAGTTCTTC

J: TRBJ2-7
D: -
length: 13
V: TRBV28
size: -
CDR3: CASSLGAGPEQYF
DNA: TGTGCCAGCAGCCTGGGGGCGGGGCCCGAGCAGTACTTC

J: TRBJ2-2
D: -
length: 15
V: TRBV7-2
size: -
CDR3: CASSIGTQNTGELFF
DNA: TGTGCCAGCAGCATCGGGACCCAGAACACCGGGGAGCTGTTTTTT

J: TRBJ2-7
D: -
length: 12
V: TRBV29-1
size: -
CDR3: CSVKDGTYEQYF
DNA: TGCAGCGTAAAGGACGGAACCTACGAGCAGTACTTC

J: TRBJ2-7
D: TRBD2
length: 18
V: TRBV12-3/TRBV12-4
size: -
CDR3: CASSLRLAGGIDSYEQYF
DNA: TGTGCCAGCAGTTTAAGACTAGCGGGGGGGATAGACTCCTACGAGCAGTACTTC

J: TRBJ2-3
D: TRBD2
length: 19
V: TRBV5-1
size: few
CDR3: CASVPSGTSGGASTDTQYF
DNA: TGCGCCAGCGTACCCTCCGGGACTAGCGGGGGTGCTAGCACAGATACGCAGTATTTT

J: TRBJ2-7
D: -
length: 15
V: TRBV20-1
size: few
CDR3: CSASPPQTATYEQYF
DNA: TGCAGTGCTAGTCCCCCCCAGACAGCCACCTACGAGCAGTACTTC

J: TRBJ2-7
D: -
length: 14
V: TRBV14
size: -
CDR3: CASSQEVWGSEQYF
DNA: TGTGCCAGCAGCCAAGAAGTATGGGGCTCCGAGCAGTACTTC

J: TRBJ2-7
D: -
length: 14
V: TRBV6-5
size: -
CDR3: CASSDDLEGYEQYF
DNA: TGTGCCAGCAGTGACGACCTTGAGGGCTACGAGCAGTACTTC

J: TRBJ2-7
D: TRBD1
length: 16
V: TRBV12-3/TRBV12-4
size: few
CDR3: CASSPSQGESGYEQYF
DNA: TGTGCCAGCAGCCCAAGTCAGGGGGAGTCAGGGTACGAGCAGTACTTC

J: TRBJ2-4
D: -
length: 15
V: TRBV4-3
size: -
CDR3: CASSQDTRARYIQYF
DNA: TGCGCCAGCAGCCAAGATACGCGGGCACGTTACATTCAGTACTTC

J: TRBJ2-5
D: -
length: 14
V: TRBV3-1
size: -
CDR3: CASSHRLEWGTQYF
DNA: TGTGCCAGCAGCCACCGACTGGAGTGGGGGACCCAGTACTTC

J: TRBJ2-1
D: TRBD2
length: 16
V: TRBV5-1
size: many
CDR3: CASSLSLAGGWNEQFF
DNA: TGCGCCAGCAGCTTGTCTCTAGCGGGGGGGTGGAATGAGCAGTTCTTC

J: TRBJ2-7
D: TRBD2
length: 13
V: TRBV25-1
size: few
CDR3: CASGRADRYEQYF
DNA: TGTGCCAGCGGGAGGGCGGACCGCTACGAGCAGTACTTC

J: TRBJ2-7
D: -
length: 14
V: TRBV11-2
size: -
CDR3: CASSLGPISYEQYF
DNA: TGTGCCAGCAGCTTAGGGCCGATCTCCTACGAGCAGTACTTC

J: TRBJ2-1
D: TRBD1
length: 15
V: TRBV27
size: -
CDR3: CASSLTGDPYNEQFF
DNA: TGTGCCAGCAGTTTAACAGGGGACCCCTACAATGAGCAGTTCTTC

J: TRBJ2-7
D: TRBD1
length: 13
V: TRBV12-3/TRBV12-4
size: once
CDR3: CASLKGARNEQYF
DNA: TGTGCCAGCCTAAAGGGGGCGCGGAACGAGCAGTACTTC

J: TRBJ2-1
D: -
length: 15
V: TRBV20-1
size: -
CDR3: CSDIPGGGIVNEQFF
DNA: TGCAGTGATATCCCAGGGGGGGGAATCGTAAATGAGCAGTTCTTC

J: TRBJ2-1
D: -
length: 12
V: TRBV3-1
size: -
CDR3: CASSQFSNEQFF
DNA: TGTGCCAGCAGCCAATTCAGCAATGAGCAGTTCTTC

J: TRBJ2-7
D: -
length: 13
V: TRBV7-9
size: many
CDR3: CASSPETSYEQYF
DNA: TGTGCCAGCAGCCCCGAGACATCCTACGAGCAGTACTTC

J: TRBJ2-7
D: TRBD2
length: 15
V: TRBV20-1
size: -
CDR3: CSAPTSGSISYEQYF
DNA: TGCAGTGCTCCCACTAGCGGGAGCATCTCCTACGAGCAGTACTTC

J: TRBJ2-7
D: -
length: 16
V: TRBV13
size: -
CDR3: CASSITGTVPYNEQYF
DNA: TGTGCCAGCAGCATAACCGGGACGGTCCCCTACAATGAGCAGTACTTC

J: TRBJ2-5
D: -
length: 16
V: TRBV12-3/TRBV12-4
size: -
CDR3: CASNPSGWGPYNEQYF
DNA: TGTGCCAGCAACCCGAGTGGATGGGGTCCATACAATGAGCAGTACTTC

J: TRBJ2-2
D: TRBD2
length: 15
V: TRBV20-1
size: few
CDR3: CSAPTSGSNTGELFF
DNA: TGCAGTGCTCCTACTAGCGGGAGTAACACCGGGGAGCTGTTTTTT

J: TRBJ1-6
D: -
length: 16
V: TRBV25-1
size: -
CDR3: CASSLGAGLGKSPLHF
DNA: TGTGCCAGCAGTCTAGGGGCGGGCCTAGGGAAATCACCCCTCCACTTT

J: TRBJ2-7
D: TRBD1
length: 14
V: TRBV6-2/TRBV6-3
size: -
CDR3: CASRRRDRGHEQYF
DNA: TGTGCCAGCAGGCGACGGGACAGGGGACACGAGCAGTACTTC

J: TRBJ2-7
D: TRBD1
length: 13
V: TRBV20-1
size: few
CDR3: CSARDGTAYEQYF
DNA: TGCAGTGCTAGAGATGGGACAGCCTACGAGCAGTACTTC

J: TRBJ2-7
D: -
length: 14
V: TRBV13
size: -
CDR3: CASRSLATSYEQYF
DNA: TGTGCCAGCAGATCGTTAGCGACCTCCTACGAGCAGTACTTC

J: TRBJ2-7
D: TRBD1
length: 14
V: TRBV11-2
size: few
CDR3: CASSLVADRGEQYF
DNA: TGTGCCAGCAGTCTAGTGGCCGACAGGGGCGAGCAGTACTTC

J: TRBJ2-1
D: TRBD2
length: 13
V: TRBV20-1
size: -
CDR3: CSARRAGAPEQFF
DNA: TGCAGTGCTAGGCGAGCGGGAGCTCCTGAGCAGTTCTTC

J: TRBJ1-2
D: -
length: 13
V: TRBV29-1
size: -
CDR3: CSALPTGYYGYTF
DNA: TGCAGCGCCCTACCGACAGGCTACTATGGCTACACCTTC

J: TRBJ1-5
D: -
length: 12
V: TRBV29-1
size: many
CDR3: CSVGQRGQPQHF
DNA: TGCAGCGTTGGCCAGAGGGGTCAGCCCCAGCATTTT

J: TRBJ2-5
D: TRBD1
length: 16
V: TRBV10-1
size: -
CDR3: CASSTGQDILQETQYF
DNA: TGCGCCAGCAGTACCGGACAGGACATATTACAAGAGACCCAGTACTTC

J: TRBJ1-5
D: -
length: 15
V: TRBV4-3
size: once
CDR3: CASSQDAASQQPQHF
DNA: TGCGCCAGCAGCCAAGATGCGGCCTCACAGCAGCCCCAGCATTTT